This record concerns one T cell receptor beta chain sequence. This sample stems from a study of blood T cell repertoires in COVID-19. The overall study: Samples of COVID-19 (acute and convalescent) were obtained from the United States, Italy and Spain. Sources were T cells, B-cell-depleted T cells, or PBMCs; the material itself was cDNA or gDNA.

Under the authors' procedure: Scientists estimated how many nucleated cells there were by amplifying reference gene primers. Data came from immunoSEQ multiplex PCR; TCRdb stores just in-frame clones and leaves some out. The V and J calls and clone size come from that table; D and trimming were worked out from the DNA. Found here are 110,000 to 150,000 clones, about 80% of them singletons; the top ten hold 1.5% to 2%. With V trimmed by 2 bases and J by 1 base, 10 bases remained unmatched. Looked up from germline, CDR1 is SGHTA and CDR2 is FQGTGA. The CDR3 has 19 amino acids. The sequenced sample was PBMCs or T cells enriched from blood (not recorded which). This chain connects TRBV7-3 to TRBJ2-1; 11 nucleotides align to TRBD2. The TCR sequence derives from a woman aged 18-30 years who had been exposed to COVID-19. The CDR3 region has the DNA TGTGCCAGCAGCTTACTCGCTCTAGCGGGAGGTGGATCCTACAATGAGCAGTTCTTC. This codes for CASSLLALAGGGSYNEQFF.